This T cell receptor (beta chain) originates from a study of memory B cells and T cells in multiple sclerosis. CDR1 is ENHRY, CDR2 SYGVKD, per germline. V was clipped by 6 bases and J by 0 bases; unmatched bases: 6. This CDR3 region has 15 residues. CFSE-dim autoproliferating and CFSE-high non-proliferating T cells from unstimulated culture were sequenced separately. Replicate wells were pooled after approximately 7 days of stimulus-free culture of more than 45 million CFSE-labeled PBMCs. The PBMCs received 0.45 to 0.55 uM CFSE and serum-free culture with no added stimuli. Some clones are missing from TCRdb's copy, which holds only in-frame ones; the method was immunoSEQ multiplex PCR. The data hold approximately 30,000 clones, with 86% observed a single time. This clone was detected only once. Its antigen remains unidentified. Study-level findings and limits: Compartments had unequal clone-set sizes, affecting shared clonotype counts.

The chain couples TRBV10-3 to TRBJ2-7, with 9 positions matching TRBD2. Sequenced material: PBMCs from blood kept in culture. This TCR was sampled from a human donor with multiple sclerosis. CDR3 coding DNA: TGTGCCATCAGGGATAGCGGGGGCCTCTCCTACGAGCAGTACTTC. This translates into CAIRDSGGLSYEQYF.